The present entry profiles one T cell receptor (beta chain) with its context. The entry originates in a study of shared clonotypes between healthy human individuals. The authors ran the assay at deep level. In the original processing: ImmunoSEQ yielded junction-only sequences lacking quality scores, so filtering differed. The repertoire was sequenced with immunoSEQ multiplex PCR; TCRdb's copy has only in-frame clones and lacks some. V, J and clone size are those of that table, while D and trimming were read from the DNA. The sample lists about 1.9 million clones, 85% to 95% occurring once. The CDR3 has 17 residues. Looked up from germline, CDR1 is MNHEY and CDR2 is SMNVEV (reference sequence). Trimming removed 2 bases at V and 0 bases at J, with 16 bases between. CD45RO-negative CD8 cells positively selected for CCR7 made up the naive population, which excluded terminally differentiated effector memory CD45RA+ cells.

Sequences were obtained from naive CD8+ T cells from PBMCs. This sequence was found in a man younger than 35 in good health. Some clones in this sample may be carry-over from other donors' samples. The chain has TRBV27 and TRBJ1-2, with a weak D call TRBD1 (5 bases). The CDR3 DNA is TGTGCCAGCAGTTTAACGGGACCCGCGTTATCTAACTATGGCTACACCTTC. This codes for CASSLTGPALSNYGYTF.